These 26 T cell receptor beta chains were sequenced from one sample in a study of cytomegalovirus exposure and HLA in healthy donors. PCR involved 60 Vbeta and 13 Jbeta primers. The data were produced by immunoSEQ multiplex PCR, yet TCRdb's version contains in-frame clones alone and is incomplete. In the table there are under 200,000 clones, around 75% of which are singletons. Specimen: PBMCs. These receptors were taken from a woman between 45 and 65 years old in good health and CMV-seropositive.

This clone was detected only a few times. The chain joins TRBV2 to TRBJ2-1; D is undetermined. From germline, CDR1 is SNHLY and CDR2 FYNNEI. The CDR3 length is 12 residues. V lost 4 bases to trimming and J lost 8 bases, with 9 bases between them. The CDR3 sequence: CASSGQADEQFF. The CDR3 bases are TGTGCCAGCAGTGGGCAGGCTGATGAGCAGTTCTTC. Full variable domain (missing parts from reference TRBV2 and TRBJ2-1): EPEVTQTPSHQVTQMGQEVILRCVPISNHLYFYWYRQILGQKVEFLVSFYNNEISEKSEIFDDQFSVERPDGSNFTLKIRSTKLEDSAMYFCASSGQADEQFFGPGTRLTVL.

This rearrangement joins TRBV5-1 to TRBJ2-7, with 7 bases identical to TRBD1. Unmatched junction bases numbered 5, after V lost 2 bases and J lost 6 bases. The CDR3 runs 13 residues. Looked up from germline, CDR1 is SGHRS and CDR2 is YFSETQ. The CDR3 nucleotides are TGCGCCAGCAGCTTAAGGGACAGCCGCGAGCAGTACTTC. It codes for CASSLRDSREQYF.

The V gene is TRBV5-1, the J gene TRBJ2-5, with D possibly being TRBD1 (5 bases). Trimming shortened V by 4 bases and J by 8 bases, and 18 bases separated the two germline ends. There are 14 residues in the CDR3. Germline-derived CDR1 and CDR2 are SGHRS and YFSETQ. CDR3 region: CASSPDTGSATQYF. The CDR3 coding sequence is TGCGCCAGCAGCCCTGACACAGGTTCGGCTACCCAGTACTTC.

The CDR3 region is CASRNASSTTDEQYF. CDR3 bases: TGCGCCAGCAGGAACGCCTCCTCGACAACGGACGAGCAGTACTTC. The chain has TRBV5-1 and TRBJ2-7; D uncertain. Trimming pared 5 bases from V and 5 bases from J, leaving 20 bases between. The germline V gene has CDR1 SGHRS and CDR2 YFSETQ. This CDR3 comprises 15 residues.

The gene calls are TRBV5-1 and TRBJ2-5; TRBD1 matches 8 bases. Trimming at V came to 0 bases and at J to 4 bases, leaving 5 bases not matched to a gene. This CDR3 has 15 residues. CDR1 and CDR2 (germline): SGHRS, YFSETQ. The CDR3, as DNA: TGCGCCAGCAGCTTGGGGCAGGGGGCTGCAGAGACCCAGTACTTC. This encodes CASSLGQGAAETQYF.

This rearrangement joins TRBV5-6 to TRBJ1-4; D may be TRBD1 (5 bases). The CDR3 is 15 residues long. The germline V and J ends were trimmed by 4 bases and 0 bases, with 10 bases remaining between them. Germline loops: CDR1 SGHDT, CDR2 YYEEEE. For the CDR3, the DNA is TGTGCCAGCAGCGTTGGGACTGCAACTAATGAAAAACTGTTTTTT. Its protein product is CASSVGTATNEKLFF.

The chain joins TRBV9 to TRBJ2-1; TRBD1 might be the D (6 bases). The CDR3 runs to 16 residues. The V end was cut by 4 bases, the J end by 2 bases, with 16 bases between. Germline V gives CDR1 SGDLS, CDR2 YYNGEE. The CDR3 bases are TGTGCCAGCAGCACCACGACAGGTTGGGCCTACAATGAGCAGTTCTTC. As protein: CASSTTTGWAYNEQFF.

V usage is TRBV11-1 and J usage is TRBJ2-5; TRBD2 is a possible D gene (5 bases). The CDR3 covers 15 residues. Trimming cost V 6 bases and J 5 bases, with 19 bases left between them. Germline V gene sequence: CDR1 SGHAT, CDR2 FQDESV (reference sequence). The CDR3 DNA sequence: TGTGCCAGCAGAGACTCGGGATATCGGGCGGAGACCCAGTACTTC. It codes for CASRDSGYRAETQYF.

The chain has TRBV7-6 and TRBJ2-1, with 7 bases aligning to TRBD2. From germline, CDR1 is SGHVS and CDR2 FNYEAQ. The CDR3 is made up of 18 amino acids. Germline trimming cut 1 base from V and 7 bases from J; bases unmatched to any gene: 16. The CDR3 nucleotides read TGTGCCAGCAGCTTAGAGGGGTACGGTTCTAGCGGAAAAAATGAGCAGTTCTTC. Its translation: CASSLEGYGSSGKNEQFF.

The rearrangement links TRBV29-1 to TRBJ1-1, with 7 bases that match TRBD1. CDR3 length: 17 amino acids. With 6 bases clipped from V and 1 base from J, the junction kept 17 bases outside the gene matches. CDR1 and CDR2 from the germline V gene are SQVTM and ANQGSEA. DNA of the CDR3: TGCAGCGTCCGGGACAGCAGGGATTGGCTTCGGAACACTGAAGCTTTCTTT. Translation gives CSVRDSRDWLRNTEAFF.

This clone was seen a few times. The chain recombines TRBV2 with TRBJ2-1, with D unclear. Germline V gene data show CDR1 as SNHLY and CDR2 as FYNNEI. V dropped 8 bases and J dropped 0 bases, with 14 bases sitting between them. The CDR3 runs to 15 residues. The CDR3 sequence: CASRPLESSYNEQFF. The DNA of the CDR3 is TGTGCCAGCCGGCCCTTGGAGAGCTCCTACAATGAGCAGTTCTTC.

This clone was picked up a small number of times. The DNA for the CDR3 is TGTGCCAGCAGCCCCTTCGGGGAGAGCACAGATACGCAGTATTTT. It yields the protein CASSPFGESTDTQYF. The chain has TRBV9 and TRBJ2-3; possible D gene TRBD2, 5 bases. Germline loops: CDR1 SGDLS, CDR2 YYNGEE. CDR3 length: 15 residues. Trimming removed 4 bases from V and 0 bases from J, with 12 bases in between.

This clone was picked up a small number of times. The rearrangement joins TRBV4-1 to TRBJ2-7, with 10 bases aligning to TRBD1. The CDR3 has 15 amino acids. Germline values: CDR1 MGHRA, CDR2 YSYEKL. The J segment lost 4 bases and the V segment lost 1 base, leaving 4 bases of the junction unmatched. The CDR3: CASSQGWTGGYEQYF. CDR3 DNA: TGCGCCAGCAGCCAAGGGTGGACAGGGGGTTACGAGCAGTACTTC.

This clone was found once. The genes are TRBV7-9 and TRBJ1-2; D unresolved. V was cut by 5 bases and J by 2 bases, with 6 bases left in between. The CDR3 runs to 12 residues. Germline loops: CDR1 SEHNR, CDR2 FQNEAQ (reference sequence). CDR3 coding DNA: TGTGCCAGCAGCGAGGCAAACTATGGCTACACCTTC. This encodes CASSEANYGYTF.

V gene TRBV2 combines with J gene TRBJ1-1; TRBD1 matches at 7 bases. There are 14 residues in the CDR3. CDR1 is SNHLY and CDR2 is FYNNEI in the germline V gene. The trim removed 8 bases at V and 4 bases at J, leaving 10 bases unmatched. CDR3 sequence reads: CASAATGWGTEAFF. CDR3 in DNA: TGTGCCAGCGCAGCGACAGGGTGGGGCACTGAAGCTTTCTTT.

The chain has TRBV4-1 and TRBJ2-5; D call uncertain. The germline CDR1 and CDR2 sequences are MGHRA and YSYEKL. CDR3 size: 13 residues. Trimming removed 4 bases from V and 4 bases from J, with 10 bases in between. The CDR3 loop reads CASSPQARETQYF. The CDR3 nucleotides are TGCGCCAGCAGCCCCCAGGCCCGAGAGACCCAGTACTTC.

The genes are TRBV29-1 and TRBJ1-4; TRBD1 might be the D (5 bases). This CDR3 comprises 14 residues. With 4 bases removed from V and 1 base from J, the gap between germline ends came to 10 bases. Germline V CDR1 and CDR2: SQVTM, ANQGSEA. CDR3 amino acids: CSVVGAGTNEKLFF. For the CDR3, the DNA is TGCAGCGTTGTTGGGGCTGGAACTAATGAAAAACTGTTTTTT. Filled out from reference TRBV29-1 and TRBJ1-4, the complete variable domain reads SAVISQKPSRDICQRGTSLTIQCQVDSQVTMMFWYRQQPGQSLTLIATANQGSEATYESGFVIDKFPISRPNLTFSTLTVSNMSPEDSSIYLCSVVGAGTNEKLFFGSGTQLSVL.

In DNA form, the CDR3 reads TGTGCCAGCAGCCCAGGGGCTAGCACAGATACGCAGTATTTT. It is translated as CASSPGASTDTQYF. This chain links TRBV11-3 with TRBJ2-3; a weak D match, TRBD1 (6 bases). The V end lost 5 bases, the J end lost 0 bases, and 9 bases lay between the germline ends. Germline CDR1 and CDR2: SGHNT and YENEEA. CDR3 size: 14 residues.

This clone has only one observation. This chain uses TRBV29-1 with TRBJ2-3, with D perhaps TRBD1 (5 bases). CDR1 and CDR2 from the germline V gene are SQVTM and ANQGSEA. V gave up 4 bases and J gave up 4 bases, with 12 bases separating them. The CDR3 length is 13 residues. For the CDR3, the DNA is TGCAGCGTTGGCCCCAGGGCGTCAGATACGCAGTATTTT. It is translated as CSVGPRASDTQYF.

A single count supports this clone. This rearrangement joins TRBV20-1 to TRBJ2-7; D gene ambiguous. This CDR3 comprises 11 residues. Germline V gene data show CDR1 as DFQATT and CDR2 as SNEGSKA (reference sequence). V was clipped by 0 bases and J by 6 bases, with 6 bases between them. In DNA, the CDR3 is TGCAGTGCTAGAGATCGGGTCGAGCAGTACTTC. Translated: CSARDRVEQYF.

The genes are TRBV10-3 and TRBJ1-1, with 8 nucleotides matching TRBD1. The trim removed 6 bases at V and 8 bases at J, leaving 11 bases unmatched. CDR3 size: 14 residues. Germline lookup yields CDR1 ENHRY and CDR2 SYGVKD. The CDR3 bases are TGTGCCATCAGCCCAGGACAGGGCGTATCAGAAGCTTTCTTT. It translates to CAISPGQGVSEAFF.

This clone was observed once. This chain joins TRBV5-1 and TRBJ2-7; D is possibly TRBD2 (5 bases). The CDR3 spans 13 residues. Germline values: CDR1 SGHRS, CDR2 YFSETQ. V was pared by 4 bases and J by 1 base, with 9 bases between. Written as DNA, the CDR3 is TGCGCCAGCAGCCGGACTCAATCCTACGAGCAGTACTTC. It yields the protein CASSRTQSYEQYF.

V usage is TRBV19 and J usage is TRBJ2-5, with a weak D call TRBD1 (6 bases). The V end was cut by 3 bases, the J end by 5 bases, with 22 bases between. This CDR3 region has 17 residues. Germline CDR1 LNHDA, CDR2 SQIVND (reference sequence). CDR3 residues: CASSIEGHQGQVETQYF. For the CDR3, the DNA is TGTGCCAGTAGTATCGAGGGACACCAAGGGCAGGTCGAGACCCAGTACTTC.

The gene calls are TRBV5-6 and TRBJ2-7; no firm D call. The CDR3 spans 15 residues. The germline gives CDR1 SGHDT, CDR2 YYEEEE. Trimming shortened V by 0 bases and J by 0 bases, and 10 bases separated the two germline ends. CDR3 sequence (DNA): TGTGCCAGCAGCTTGGGGCGGCTCACCTCCTACGAGCAGTACTTC. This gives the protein CASSLGRLTSYEQYF.

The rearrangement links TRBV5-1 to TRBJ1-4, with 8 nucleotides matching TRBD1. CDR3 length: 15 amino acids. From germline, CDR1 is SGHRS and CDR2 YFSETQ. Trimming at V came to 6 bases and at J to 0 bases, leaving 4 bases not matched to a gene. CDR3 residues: CASKGQVATNEKLFF. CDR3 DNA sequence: TGCGCCAGCAAGGGACAGGTGGCAACTAATGAAAAACTGTTTTTT.

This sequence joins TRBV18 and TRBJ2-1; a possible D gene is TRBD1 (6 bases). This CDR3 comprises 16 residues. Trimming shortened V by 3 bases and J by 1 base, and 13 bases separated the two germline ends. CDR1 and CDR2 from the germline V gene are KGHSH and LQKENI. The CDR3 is CASSPIRGASYNEQFF. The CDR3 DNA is TGTGCCAGCTCACCTATCAGGGGTGCGTCCTACAATGAGCAGTTCTTC.